One and the same sample provided the 7 T cell receptor beta chains below, sequenced in a study of cytomegalovirus exposure and HLA in healthy donors. The PCR made use of 60 Vbeta and 13 Jbeta primers. Libraries were prepared by immunoSEQ multiplex PCR; TCRdb keeps only in-frame clonotypes and omits some of them. The sample has 170,000 or so clones, 70% to 90% seen once. The specimen was PBMCs. The receptor source for this set is a girl aged 10 to 17 in good health and CMV-seropositive.

J is TRBJ1-3 and V is TRBV12-5; D is possibly TRBD1 (5 bases). This CDR3 has 15 residues. V was cut by 6 bases and J by 2 bases, with 14 bases left in between. From germline, CDR1 is LGHNT and CDR2 FRNRAP. CDR3 residues: CASGHRSATGNTIYF. CDR3 sequence (DNA): TGTGCTAGTGGCCACAGGAGTGCGACTGGAAACACCATATATTTT.

The V call is TRBV19, the J call TRBJ1-1; D gene uncertain. There are 13 residues in the CDR3. V was cut by 1 base and J by 4 bases, with 7 bases left in between. Germline CDR1 LNHDA, CDR2 SQIVND (reference sequence). The chain's CDR3 is CASSIVGSTEAFF. For the CDR3, the DNA is TGTGCCAGTAGTATAGTAGGGAGCACTGAAGCTTTCTTT.

V and J are TRBV2 and TRBJ1-5; a possible D gene is TRBD1 (5 bases). Germline-derived CDR1 and CDR2 are SNHLY and FYNNEI. Trimming pared 4 bases from V and 1 base from J, leaving 11 bases between. The CDR3 runs to 15 residues. In nucleotides, the CDR3 is TGTGCCAGCAGTGCAGGGCTTTTCAGCAATCAGCCCCAGCATTTT. Translating gives CASSAGLFSNQPQHF. Looking up the rest from reference TRBV2 and TRBJ1-5 gives the full variable domain: EPEVTQTPSHQVTQMGQEVILRCVPISNHLYFYWYRQILGQKVEFLVSFYNNEISEKSEIFDDQFSVERPDGSNFTLKIRSTKLEDSAMYFCASSAGLFSNQPQHFGDGTRLSIL.

The sample holds many counts of this clone. The chain combines TRBV6-6 with TRBJ1-3, with 7 bases fitting TRBD1. This CDR3 spans 13 amino acids. V dropped 2 bases and J dropped 14; count of bases not matched to a gene: 9. Germline values: CDR1 MNHNY, CDR2 SVGAGI (reference sequence). CDR3 loop: CASSYTERDSLYF. The DNA for the CDR3 is TGTGCCAGCAGTTACACGGAACGGGACAGCCTATATTTT.

The V gene is TRBV2, the J gene TRBJ2-6, with 11 nucleotides matching TRBD1. The CDR3 has 15 residues. Germline V CDR1 and CDR2: SNHLY, FYNNEI. CDR3 protein: CLSGQGAYGANVLTF. DNA of the CDR3: TGTCTTAGCGGACAGGGGGCTTATGGGGCCAACGTCCTGACTTTC. The entire variable domain, with the rest obtained from reference TRBV2 and TRBJ2-6, is as follows: EPEVTQTPSHQVTQMGQEVILRCVPISNHLYFYWYRQILGQKVEFLVSFYNNEISEKSEIFDDQFSVERPDGSNFTLKIRSTKLEDSAMYFCLSGQGAYGANVLTFGAGSRLTVL.

The V gene is TRBV28, the J gene TRBJ2-3; weak D call: TRBD2 (6 bases). Germline V lookup: CDR1 MDHEN, CDR2 SYDVKM. V lost 6 bases and J 0 bases, leaving 7 bases between the germline ends. The CDR3 totals 13 residues. CDR3 sequence: CASREGSTDTQYF. CDR3 DNA: TGTGCCAGCAGGGAGGGGAGCACAGATACGCAGTATTTT.

The V call is TRBV4-1, the J call TRBJ2-7, with 10 bases fitting TRBD1. Per germline, CDR1 MGHRA and CDR2 YSYEKL. The V segment lost 4 bases and the J segment 3 bases; nucleotides outside the gene matches: 9. The CDR3 covers 16 residues. This chain's CDR3 is CASSPQTGTGDYEQYF. CDR3 DNA sequence: TGCGCCAGCAGCCCACAAACCGGGACAGGGGACTACGAGCAGTACTTC.